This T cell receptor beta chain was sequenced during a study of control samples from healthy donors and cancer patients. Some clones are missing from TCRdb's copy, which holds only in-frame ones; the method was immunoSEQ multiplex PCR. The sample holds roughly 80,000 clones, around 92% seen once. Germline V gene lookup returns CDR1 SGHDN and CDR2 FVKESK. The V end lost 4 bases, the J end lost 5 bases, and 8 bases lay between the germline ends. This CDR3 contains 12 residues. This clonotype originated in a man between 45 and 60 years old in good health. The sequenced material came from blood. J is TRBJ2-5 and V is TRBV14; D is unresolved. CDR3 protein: CASSPGYETQYF. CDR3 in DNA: TGTGCCAGCAGCCCTGGGTATGAGACCCAGTACTTC.